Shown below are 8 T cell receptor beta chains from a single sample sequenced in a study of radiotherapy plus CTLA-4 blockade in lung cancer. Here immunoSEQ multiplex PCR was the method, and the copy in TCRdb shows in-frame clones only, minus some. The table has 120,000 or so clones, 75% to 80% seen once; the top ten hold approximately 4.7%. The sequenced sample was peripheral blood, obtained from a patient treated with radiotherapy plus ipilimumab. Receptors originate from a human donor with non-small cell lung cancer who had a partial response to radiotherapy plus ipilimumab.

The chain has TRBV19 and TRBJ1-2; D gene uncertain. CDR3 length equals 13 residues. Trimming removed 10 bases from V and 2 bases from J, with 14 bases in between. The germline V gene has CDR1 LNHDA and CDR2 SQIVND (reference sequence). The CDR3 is CATARGTNYGYTF. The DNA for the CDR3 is TGTGCCACCGCACGGGGAACGAACTATGGCTACACCTTC.

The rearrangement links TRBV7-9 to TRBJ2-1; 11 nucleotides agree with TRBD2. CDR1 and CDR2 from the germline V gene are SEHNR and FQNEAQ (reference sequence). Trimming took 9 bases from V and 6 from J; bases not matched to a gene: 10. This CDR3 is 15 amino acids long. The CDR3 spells CARETGTSGPNEQFF. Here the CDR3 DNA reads TGTGCCAGAGAGACGGGGACTAGCGGTCCCAATGAGCAGTTCTTC. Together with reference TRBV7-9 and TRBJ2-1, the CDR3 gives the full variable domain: DTGVSQNPRHKITKRGQNVTFRCDPISEHNRLYWYRQTLGQGPEFLTYFQNEAQLEKSRLLSDRFSAERPKGSFSTLEIQRTEQGDSAMYLCARETGTSGPNEQFFGPGTRLTVL.

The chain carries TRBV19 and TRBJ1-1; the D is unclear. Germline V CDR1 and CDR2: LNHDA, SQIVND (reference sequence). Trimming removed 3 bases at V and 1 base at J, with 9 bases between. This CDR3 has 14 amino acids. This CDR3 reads CASSMGLPNTEAFF. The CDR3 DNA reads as TGTGCCAGTAGTATGGGCCTTCCGAACACTGAAGCTTTCTTT.

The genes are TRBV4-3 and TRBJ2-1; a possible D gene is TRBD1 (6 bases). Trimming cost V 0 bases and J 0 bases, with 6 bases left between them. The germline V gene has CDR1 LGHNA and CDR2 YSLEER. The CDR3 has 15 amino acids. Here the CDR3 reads CASSQEGGSYNEQFF. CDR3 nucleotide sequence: TGCGCCAGCAGCCAAGAAGGGGGCTCCTACAATGAGCAGTTCTTC.

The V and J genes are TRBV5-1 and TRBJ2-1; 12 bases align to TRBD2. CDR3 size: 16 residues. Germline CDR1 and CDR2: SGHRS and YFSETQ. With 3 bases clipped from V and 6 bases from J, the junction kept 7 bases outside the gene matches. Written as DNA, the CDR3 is TGCGCCAGCAGCTCAGGACTAGCGGGATTCGGCAATGAGCAGTTCTTC. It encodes CASSSGLAGFGNEQFF. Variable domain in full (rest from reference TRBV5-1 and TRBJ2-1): KAGVTQTPRYLIKTRGQQVTLSCSPISGHRSVSWYQQTPGQGLQFLFEYFSETQRNKGNFPGRFSGRQFSNSRSEMNVSTLELGDSALYLCASSSGLAGFGNEQFFGPGTRLTVL.

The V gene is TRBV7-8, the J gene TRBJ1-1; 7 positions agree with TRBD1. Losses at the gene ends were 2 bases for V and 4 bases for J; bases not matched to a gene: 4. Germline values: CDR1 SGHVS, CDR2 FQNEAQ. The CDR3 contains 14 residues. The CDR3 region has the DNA TGTGCCAGCAGCTTAAATCAGGGGGGCACTGAAGCTTTCTTT. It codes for CASSLNQGGTEAFF. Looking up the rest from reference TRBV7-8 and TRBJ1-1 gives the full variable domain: GAGVSQSPRYKVAKRGQDVALRCDPISGHVSLFWYQQALGQGPEFLTYFQNEAQLDKSGLPSDRFFAERPEGSVSTLKIQRTQQEDSAVYLCASSLNQGGTEAFFGQGTRLTVV.

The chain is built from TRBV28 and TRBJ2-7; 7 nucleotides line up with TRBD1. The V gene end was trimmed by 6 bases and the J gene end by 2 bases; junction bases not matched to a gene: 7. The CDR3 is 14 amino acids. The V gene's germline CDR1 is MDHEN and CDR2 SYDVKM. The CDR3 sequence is CASSLGQPPYEQYF. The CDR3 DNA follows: TGTGCCAGCAGCCTGGGACAGCCTCCCTACGAGCAGTACTTC.

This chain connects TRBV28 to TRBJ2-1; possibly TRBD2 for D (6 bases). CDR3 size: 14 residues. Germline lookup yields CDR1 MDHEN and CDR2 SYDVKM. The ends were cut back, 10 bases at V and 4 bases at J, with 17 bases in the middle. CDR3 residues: CANGPAGMYNEQFF. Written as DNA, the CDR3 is TGTGCCAACGGGCCGGCGGGGATGTACAATGAGCAGTTCTTC.